The 5 T cell receptor beta chains in this list originate from one sample, sequenced in a study of control samples from healthy donors and cancer patients. Assay: immunoSEQ multiplex PCR; the TCRdb copy retains only in-frame clones and omits some. The data contain 390,000 or so clones, 75% to 95% of them singletons. Sequencing used PBMCs. These receptors were obtained from a man aged 35 to 55 with head and neck cancer.

Details on this clone: In the same sample, other DNA sequences code for this CDR3. V gene TRBV20-1 combines with J gene TRBJ1-3; no firm D call. This CDR3 spans 11 amino acids. Trimming took 4 bases from V and 3 from J, leaving 4 bases between them. Germline values: CDR1 DFQATT, CDR2 SNEGSKA (reference sequence). CDR3 sequence: CSAIYGNTIYF. The CDR3 nucleotides are TGCAGTGCTATCTATGGAAACACCATATATTTT.

V gene TRBV7-2 combines with J gene TRBJ1-1, with D unresolved. There are 12 residues in the CDR3. The V end was cut by 1 base, the J end by 5 bases, with 5 bases between. The germline CDR1 and CDR2 sequences are SGHTA and FQGNSA. The CDR3 spells CASSLVRTEAFF. In nucleotides, the CDR3 is TGTGCCAGCAGCTTAGTGAGAACTGAAGCTTTCTTT. The entire variable domain, with the rest obtained from reference TRBV7-2 and TRBJ1-1, is as follows: GAGVSQSPSNKVTEKGKDVELRCDPISGHTALYWYRQSLGQGLEFLIYFQGNSAPDKSGLPSDRFSAERTGGSVSTLTIQRTQQEDSAVYLCASSLVRTEAFFGQGTRLTVV.

This chain links TRBV29-1 with TRBJ2-3, with D tentatively TRBD1 (5 bases). Per germline, CDR1 SQVTM and CDR2 ANQGSEA. The CDR3 length is 12 residues. V shed 6 bases and J shed 2 bases, with 9 bases lying between them. This CDR3 is CSVSTDTDTQYF. The CDR3 nucleotides read TGCAGCGTGTCGACAGACACAGATACGCAGTATTTT.

The chain is built from TRBV28 and TRBJ2-7; D not certain. The CDR3 runs to 15 residues. The germline V and J ends were trimmed by 4 bases and 7 bases, with 20 bases remaining between them. The germline V gene encodes CDR1 MDHEN and CDR2 SYDVKM. The chain's CDR3 is CASSSARALKREQYF. DNA of the CDR3: TGTGCCAGCAGTTCCGCCCGGGCCCTTAAGAGGGAGCAGTACTTC. Full variable domain (outside the CDR3, taken from reference TRBV28 and TRBJ2-7): DVKVTQSSRYLVKRTGEKVFLECVQDMDHENMFWYRQDPGLGLRLIYFSYDVKMKEKGDIPEGYSVSREKKERFSLILESASTNQTSMYLCASSSARALKREQYFGPGTRLTVT.

The CDR3 bases are TGCGCCAGCAGCTTGGGACCCGTTTCAACTAATGAAAAACTGTTTTTT. Protein: CASSLGPVSTNEKLFF. The chain employs TRBV5-1 and TRBJ1-4; no clear D. This CDR3 is 16 amino acids long. The germline V and J ends were trimmed by 0 bases and 0 bases, with 9 bases remaining between them. Germline V gene sequence: CDR1 SGHRS, CDR2 YFSETQ. The full variable domain, rest sourced from reference TRBV5-1 and TRBJ1-4, is KAGVTQTPRYLIKTRGQQVTLSCSPISGHRSVSWYQQTPGQGLQFLFEYFSETQRNKGNFPGRFSGRQFSNSRSEMNVSTLELGDSALYLCASSLGPVSTNEKLFFGSGTQLSVL.